Listed below are T cell receptor beta chains from one sample, sequenced in a study of blood T cell repertoires in COVID-19. Using immunoSEQ multiplex PCR, the repertoire was profiled, and TCRdb retains in-frame clones only, with some absent. The repertoire holds about 300,000 clones, under 90% seen once, with 10% in the top ten. The sample comprised PBMCs or T cells enriched from blood (not recorded which). These TCRs come from a woman between 18 and 29 years old who had recovered from COVID-19. Both conserved end residues are part of each CDR3. A D gene is named only where the DNA matches it firmly. Clone size is not always given. Where it is, it says once, few, many or a class for expanded clones.

cdr3_aa	cdr3_nt	clone_size	d_call	v_call	j_call
CASRVEGALGYTF	TGTGCCAGCAGGGTGGAAGGGGCCCTTGGCTACACCTTC	NA	NA	TRBV2	TRBJ1-2
CASSRQFLSEETQYF	TGCGCCAGCAGCCGTCAGTTCCTGTCCGAAGAGACCCAGTACTTC	NA	NA	TRBV5-1	TRBJ2-5
CASRHRAGFAYEQYF	TGTGCCAGCAGGCATCGAGCGGGGTTTGCGTACGAGCAGTACTTC	NA	TRBD2	TRBV2	TRBJ2-7
CASSLAGRVYNEQFF	TGCGCCAGCAGCTTGGCCGGCAGGGTGTACAATGAGCAGTTCTTC	NA	NA	TRBV5-1	TRBJ2-1
CASSPGQGYNEQFF	TGTGCCAGCAGTCCGGGACAGGGTTACAATGAGCAGTTCTTC	NA	TRBD1	TRBV5-4	TRBJ2-1
CASSQGQGGYTF	TGTGCCAGCAGCCAAGGGCAGGGTGGCTACACCTTC	NA	NA	TRBV4-2	TRBJ1-2
CASSWLGDSHKETQYF	TGTGCCAGCAGTTGGTTAGGGGACAGTCACAAAGAGACCCAGTACTTC	NA	TRBD1	TRBV25-1	TRBJ2-5
CASSFGQTYEQYF	TGTGCCAGCAGTTTTGGGCAGACCTACGAGCAGTACTTC	NA	NA	TRBV27	TRBJ2-7
CASTRTSGVYNEQFF	TGTGCCAGCACCCGGACTAGCGGGGTTTACAATGAGCAGTTCTTC	NA	TRBD2	TRBV28	TRBJ2-1
CASSSGLVNTGELFF	TGTGCCAGCAGTTCGGGACTAGTAAACACCGGGGAGCTGTTTTTT	few	TRBD2	TRBV27	TRBJ2-2
CASSVQGTDTEAFF	TGCGCCAGCAGCGTACAGGGAACCGACACTGAAGCTTTCTTT	NA	NA	TRBV5-1	TRBJ1-1
CASSFSGRGGRNEQFF	TGTGCCAGCAGTTTTTCGGGGCGGGGGGGCCGCAATGAGCAGTTCTTC	NA	TRBD2	TRBV6-5	TRBJ2-1
CASSNRGRRNNSPLHF	TGTGCCAGCAGCAACAGGGGGCGCAGAAATAATTCACCCCTCCACTTT	NA	TRBD1	TRBV2	TRBJ1-6
CASSLALSDEKLFF	TGTGCCAGCAGCTTGGCCTTGTCGGATGAAAAACTGTTTTTT	NA	NA	TRBV5-6	TRBJ1-4
CASSSVTGSTEKLFF	TGCGCCAGCAGCTCTGTGACAGGGTCGACTGAAAAACTGTTTTTT	NA	TRBD1	TRBV5-1	TRBJ1-4
CASSPTAGLTMVRGTF	TGCGCCAGCAGCCCGACAGCGGGGTTAACTATGGTTAGGGGGACCTTC	NA	NA	TRBV5-1	TRBJ1-2
CATSRAAGSYNEQFF	TGTGCCACCAGCAGAGCTGCGGGCTCCTACAATGAGCAGTTCTTC	few	NA	TRBV15	TRBJ2-1
CASGKGGAQPQHF	TGTGCTAGTGGTAAAGGGGGGGCTCAGCCCCAGCATTTT	NA	NA	TRBV12-5	TRBJ1-5
CASSLLSGGSYGYTF	TGTGCCAGCAGCTTATTGTCAGGGGGCAGCTATGGCTACACCTTC	NA	TRBD1	TRBV7-2	TRBJ1-2